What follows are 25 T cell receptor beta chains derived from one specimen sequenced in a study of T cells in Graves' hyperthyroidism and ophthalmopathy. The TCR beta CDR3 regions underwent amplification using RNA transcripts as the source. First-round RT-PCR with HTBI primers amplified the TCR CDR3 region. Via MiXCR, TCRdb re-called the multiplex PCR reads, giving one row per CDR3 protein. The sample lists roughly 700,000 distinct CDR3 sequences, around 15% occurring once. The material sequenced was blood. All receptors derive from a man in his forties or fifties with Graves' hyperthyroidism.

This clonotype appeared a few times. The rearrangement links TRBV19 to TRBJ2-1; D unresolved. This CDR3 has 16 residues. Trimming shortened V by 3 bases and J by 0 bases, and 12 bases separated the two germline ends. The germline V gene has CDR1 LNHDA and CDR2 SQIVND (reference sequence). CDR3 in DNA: TGTGCCAGTAGTATCGGGTCGCCCAGCTCCTACAATGAGCAGTTCTTC. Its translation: CASSIGSPSSYNEQFF.

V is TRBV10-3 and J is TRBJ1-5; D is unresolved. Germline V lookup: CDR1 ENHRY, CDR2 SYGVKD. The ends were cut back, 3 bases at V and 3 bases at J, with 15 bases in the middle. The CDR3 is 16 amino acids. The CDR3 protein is CAISEWMVLDNQPQHF. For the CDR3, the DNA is TGTGCCATCAGTGAATGGATGGTCCTTGACAATCAGCCCCAGCATTTT.

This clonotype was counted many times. In nucleotides, the CDR3 is TGTGCCAGCAGCTTAGACAGGGTCAATCAGCCCCAGCATTTT. Translated: CASSLDRVNQPQHF. The chain couples TRBV18 to TRBJ1-5; 7 bases fit TRBD1. J lost 3 bases, V lost 8 bases, and 7 bases had no gene match. Germline-derived CDR1 and CDR2 are KGHSH and LQKENI. The CDR3 has 14 amino acids.

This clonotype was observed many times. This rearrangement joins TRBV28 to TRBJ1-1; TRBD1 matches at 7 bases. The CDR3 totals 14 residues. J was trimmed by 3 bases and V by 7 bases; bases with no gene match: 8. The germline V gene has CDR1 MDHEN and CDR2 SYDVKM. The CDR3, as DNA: TGTGCCAGCAAGAGGGACAGCTTATACACTGAAGCTTTCTTT. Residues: CASKRDSLYTEAFF.

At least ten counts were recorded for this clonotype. The CDR3 DNA reads as TGTGCCAGCAGTTTATGGGATAACCCCACCGGGGAGCTGTTTTTT. The encoded protein is CASSLWDNPTGELFF. The chain employs TRBV27 and TRBJ2-2; D gene unclear. This CDR3 comprises 15 residues. From germline, CDR1 is MNHEY and CDR2 SMNVEV (reference sequence). Trimming stripped 1 base from V and 4 bases from J, with 10 bases between.

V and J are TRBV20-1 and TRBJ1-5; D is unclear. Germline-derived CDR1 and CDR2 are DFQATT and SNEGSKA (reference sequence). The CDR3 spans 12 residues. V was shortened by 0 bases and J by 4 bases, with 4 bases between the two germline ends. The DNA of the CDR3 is TGCAGTGCTAGAGATTGGAATCAGCCCCAGCATTTT. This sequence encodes CSARDWNQPQHF.

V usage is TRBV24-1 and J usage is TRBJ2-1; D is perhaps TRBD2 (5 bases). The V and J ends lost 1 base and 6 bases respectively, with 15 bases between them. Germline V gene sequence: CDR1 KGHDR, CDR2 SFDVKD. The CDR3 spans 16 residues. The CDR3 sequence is CATSDFASGKLNEQFF. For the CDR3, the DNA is TGTGCCACCAGTGATTTCGCCAGCGGAAAACTCAATGAGCAGTTCTTC.

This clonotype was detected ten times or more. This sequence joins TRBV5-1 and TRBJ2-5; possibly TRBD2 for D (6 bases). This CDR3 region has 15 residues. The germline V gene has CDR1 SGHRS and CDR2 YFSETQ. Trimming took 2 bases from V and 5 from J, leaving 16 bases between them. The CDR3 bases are TGCGCCAGCAGCTTACGAACCGGGACTGACGAGACCCAGTACTTC. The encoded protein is CASSLRTGTDETQYF. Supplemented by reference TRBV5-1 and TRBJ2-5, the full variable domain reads KAGVTQTPRYLIKTRGQQVTLSCSPISGHRSVSWYQQTPGQGLQFLFEYFSETQRNKGNFPGRFSGRQFSNSRSEMNVSTLELGDSALYLCASSLRTGTDETQYFGPGTRLLVL.

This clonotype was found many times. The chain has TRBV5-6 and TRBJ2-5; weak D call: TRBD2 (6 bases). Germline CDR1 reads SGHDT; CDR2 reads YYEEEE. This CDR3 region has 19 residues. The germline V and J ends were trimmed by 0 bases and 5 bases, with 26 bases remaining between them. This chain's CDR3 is CASSLAKGEHGRMNETQYF. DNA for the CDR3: TGTGCCAGCAGCTTGGCAAAGGGTGAGCACGGGAGAATGAACGAGACCCAGTACTTC. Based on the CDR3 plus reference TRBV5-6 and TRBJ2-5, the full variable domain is DAGVTQSPTHLIKTRGQQVTLRCSPKSGHDTVSWYQQALGQGPQFIFQYYEEEERQRGNFPDRFSGHQFPNYSSELNVNALLLGDSALYLCASSLAKGEHGRMNETQYFGPGTRLLVL.

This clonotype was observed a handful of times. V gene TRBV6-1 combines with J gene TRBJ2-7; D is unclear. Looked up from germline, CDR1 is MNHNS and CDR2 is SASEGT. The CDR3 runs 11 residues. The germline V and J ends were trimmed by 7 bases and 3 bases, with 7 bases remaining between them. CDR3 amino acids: CASIQNYEQYF. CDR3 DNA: TGTGCCAGCATTCAAAACTACGAGCAGTACTTC.

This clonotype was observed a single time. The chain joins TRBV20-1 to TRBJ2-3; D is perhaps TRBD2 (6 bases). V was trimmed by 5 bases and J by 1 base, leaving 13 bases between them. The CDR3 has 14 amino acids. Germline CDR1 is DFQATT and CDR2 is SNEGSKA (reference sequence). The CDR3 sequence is CSAPRGGGTDTQYF. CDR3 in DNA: TGCAGTGCTCCCCGGGGAGGCGGCACAGATACGCAGTATTTT.

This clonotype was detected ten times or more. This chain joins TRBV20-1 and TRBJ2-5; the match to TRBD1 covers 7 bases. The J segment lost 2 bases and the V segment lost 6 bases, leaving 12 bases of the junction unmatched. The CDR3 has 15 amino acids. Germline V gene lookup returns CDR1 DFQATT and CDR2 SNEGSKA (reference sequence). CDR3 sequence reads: CSAKTTGTAQETQYF. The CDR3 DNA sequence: TGCAGTGCCAAAACAACCGGGACAGCTCAAGAGACCCAGTACTTC.

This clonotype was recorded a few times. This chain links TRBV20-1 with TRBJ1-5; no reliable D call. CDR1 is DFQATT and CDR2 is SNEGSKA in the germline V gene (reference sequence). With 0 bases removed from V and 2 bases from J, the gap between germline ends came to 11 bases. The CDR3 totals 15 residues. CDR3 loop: CSARDYLRGNQPQHF. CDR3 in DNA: TGCAGTGCTAGAGATTATTTAAGGGGCAATCAGCCCCAGCATTTT.

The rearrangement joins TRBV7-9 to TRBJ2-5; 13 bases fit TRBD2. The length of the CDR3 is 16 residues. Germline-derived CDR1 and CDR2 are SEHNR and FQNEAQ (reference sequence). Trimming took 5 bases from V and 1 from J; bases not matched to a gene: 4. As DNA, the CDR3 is TGTGCCAGCAGCCCGACTAGCGGGAGGTTCCAAGAGACCCAGTACTTC. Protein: CASSPTSGRFQETQYF.

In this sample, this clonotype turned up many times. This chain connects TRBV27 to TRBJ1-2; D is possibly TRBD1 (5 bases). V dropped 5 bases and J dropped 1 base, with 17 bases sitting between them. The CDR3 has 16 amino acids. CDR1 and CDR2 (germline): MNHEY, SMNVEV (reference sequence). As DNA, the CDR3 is TGTGCCAGCAGTCTGGGACCTGGCCTCCTTAACTATGGCTACACCTTC. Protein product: CASSLGPGLLNYGYTF.

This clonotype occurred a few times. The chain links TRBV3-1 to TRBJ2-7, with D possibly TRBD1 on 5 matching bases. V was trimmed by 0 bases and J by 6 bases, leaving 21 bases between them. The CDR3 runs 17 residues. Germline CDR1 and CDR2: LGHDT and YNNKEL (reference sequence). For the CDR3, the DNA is TGTGCCAGCAGCCAAGATCATCGGTGGACAAGGGGCTTCGAGCAGTACTTC. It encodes CASSQDHRWTRGFEQYF.

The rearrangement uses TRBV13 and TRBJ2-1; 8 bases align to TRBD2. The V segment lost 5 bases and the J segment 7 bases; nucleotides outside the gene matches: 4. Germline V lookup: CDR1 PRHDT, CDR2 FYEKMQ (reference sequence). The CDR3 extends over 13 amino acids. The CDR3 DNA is TGTGCCAGCAGCACCGGGACTAGGAATGAGCAGTTCTTC. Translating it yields CASSTGTRNEQFF.

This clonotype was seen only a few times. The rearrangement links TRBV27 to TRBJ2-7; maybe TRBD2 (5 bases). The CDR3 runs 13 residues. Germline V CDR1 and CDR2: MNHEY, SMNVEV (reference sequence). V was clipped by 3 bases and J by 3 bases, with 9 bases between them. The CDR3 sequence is CASSFRLSYEQYF. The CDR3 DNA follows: TGTGCCAGCAGTTTTCGACTAAGCTACGAGCAGTACTTC.

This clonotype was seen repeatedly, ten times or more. The CDR3: CASSGGPIYNSPLHF. The DNA for the CDR3 is TGTGCCAGCAGCGGCGGACCGATTTATAATTCACCCCTCCACTTT. V and J are TRBV28 and TRBJ1-6; D is uncertain. Trimming stripped 6 bases from V and 4 bases from J, with 13 bases between. This CDR3 region has 15 residues. Germline CDR1 is MDHEN and CDR2 is SYDVKM.

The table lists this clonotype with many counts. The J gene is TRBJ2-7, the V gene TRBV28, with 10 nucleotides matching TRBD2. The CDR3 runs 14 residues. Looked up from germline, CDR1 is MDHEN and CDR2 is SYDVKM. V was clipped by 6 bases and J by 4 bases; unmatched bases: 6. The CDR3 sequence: CASRRGSGRYEQYF. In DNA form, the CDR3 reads TGTGCCAGCAGAAGAGGTAGCGGGAGGTACGAGCAGTACTTC.

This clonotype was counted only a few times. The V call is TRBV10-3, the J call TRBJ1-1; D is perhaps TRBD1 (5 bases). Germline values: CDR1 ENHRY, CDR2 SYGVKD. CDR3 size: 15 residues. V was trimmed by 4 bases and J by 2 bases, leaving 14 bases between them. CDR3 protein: CAISARGRANTEAFF. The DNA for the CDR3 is TGTGCCATCAGTGCACGGGGCAGGGCCAACACTGAAGCTTTCTTT.

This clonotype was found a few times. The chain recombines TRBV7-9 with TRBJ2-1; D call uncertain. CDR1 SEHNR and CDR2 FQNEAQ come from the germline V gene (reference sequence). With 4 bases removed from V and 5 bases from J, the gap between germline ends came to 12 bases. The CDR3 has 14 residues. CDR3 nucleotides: TGTGCCAGCAGCTCGAGCAAGATCGACAATGAGCAGTTCTTC. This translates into CASSSSKIDNEQFF. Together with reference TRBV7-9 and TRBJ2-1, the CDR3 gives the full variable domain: DTGVSQNPRHKITKRGQNVTFRCDPISEHNRLYWYRQTLGQGPEFLTYFQNEAQLEKSRLLSDRFSAERPKGSFSTLEIQRTEQGDSAMYLCASSSSKIDNEQFFGPGTRLTVL.

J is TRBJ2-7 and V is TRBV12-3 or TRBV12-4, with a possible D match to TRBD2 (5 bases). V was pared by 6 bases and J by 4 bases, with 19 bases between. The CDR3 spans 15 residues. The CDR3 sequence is CASRAEANQRYEQYF. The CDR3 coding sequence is TGTGCCAGCAGAGCGGAGGCGAATCAGAGGTACGAGCAGTACTTC.

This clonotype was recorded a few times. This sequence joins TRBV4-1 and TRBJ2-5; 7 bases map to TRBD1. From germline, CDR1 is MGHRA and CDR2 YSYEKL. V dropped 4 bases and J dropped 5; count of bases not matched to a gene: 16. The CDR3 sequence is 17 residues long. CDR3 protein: CASSRYRDRTSMETQYF. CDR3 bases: TGCGCCAGCAGCCGTTACCGGGACAGAACCAGTATGGAGACCCAGTACTTC.

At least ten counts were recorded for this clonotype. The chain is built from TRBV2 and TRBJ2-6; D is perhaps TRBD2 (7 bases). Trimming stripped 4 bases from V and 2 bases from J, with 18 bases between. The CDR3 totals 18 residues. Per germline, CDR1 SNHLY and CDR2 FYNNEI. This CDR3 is CASSGGGGGEPGANVLTF. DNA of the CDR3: TGTGCCAGCAGTGGCGGGGGAGGGGGGGAGCCTGGGGCCAACGTCCTGACTTTC.